The 6 T cell receptor beta chains listed next were all sequenced from one sample in a study of control samples from healthy donors and cancer patients. Profiling relied on immunoSEQ multiplex PCR, and the TCRdb table lists in-frame clones only, not all of them. Here the sample spans roughly 120,000 clones, about 92% being singletons. Input material: PBMCs. The receptors shown here come from a man over 45 with head and neck cancer.

V is TRBV12-5 and J is TRBJ2-2, with D unresolved. The CDR3 has 13 amino acids. CDR1 and CDR2 from the germline V gene are LGHNT and FRNRAP. V was trimmed by 4 bases and J by 6 bases, leaving 9 bases between them. CDR3 bases: TGTGCTAGTGGTTGGGTGCCGGCCGGGGAGCTGTTTTTT. It specifies CASGWVPAGELFF.

The gene calls are TRBV29-1 and TRBJ2-3; 8 bases line up with TRBD1. Germline values: CDR1 SQVTM, CDR2 ANQGSEA. This CDR3 has 14 residues. J gave up 6 bases and V 5 bases, and 10 bases lay outside the gene matches. In nucleotides, the CDR3 is TGCAGCGTTCCCCCAGGGGGCGCGGGGGATACGCAGTATTTT. Translating gives CSVPPGGAGDTQYF.

J is TRBJ1-2 and V is TRBV24-1; maybe TRBD1 (5 bases). Between the trimmed V and J ends, which lost 3 bases and 8 bases, there was a span of 12 bases. CDR1 is KGHDR, CDR2 SFDVKD, per germline. The CDR3 loop spans 13 amino acids. The CDR3 here is CATSDEQGGGYTF. The CDR3 nucleotides are TGTGCCACCAGTGATGAGCAGGGAGGAGGCTACACCTTC.

V gene TRBV19 combines with J gene TRBJ2-1; TRBD2 aligns across 9 bases. The germline V gene has CDR1 LNHDA and CDR2 SQIVND (reference sequence). Unmatched junction bases numbered 12, after V lost 3 bases and J lost 9 bases. CDR3 length: 16 residues. CDR3 loop: CASSISISGGRGEQFF. The CDR3 DNA follows: TGTGCCAGTAGTATTTCCATTAGCGGGGGTAGGGGTGAGCAGTTCTTC.

V gene TRBV5-1 combines with J gene TRBJ2-1; 9 bases line up with TRBD2. The germline CDR1 and CDR2 sequences are SGHRS and YFSETQ. Trimming took 5 bases from V and 1 from J; bases not matched to a gene: 7. The CDR3 sequence is 16 residues long. The DNA of the CDR3 is TGCGCCAGCAGGGGGGCTAGCGGGGTTTCCTACAATGAGCAGTTCTTC. It yields the protein CASRGASGVSYNEQFF.

This chain links TRBV4-1 with TRBJ1-4; 9 bases fit TRBD1. The CDR3 sequence is 18 residues long. V dropped 3 bases and J dropped 4; count of bases not matched to a gene: 12. CDR1 and CDR2 from the germline V gene are MGHRA and YSYEKL. The CDR3 is CASSHAGTGSFLNEKLFF. The DNA of the CDR3 is TGCGCCAGCAGCCACGCCGGGACAGGGTCCTTCCTTAATGAAAAACTGTTTTTT.